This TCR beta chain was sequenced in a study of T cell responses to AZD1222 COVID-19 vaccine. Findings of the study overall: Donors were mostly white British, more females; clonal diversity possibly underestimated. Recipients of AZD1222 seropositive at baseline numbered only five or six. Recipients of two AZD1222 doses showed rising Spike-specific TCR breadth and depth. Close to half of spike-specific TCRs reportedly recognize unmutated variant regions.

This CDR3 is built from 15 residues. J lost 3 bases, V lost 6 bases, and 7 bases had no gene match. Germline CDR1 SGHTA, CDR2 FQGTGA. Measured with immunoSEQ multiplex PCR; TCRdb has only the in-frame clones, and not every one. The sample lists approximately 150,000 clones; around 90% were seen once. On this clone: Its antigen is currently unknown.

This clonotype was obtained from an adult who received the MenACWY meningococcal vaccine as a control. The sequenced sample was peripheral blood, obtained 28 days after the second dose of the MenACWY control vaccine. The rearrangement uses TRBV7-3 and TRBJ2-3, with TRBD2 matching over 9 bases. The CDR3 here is CASSPYSGRTDTQYF. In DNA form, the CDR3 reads TGTGCCAGCAGTCCATACAGCGGGAGGACAGATACGCAGTATTTT.